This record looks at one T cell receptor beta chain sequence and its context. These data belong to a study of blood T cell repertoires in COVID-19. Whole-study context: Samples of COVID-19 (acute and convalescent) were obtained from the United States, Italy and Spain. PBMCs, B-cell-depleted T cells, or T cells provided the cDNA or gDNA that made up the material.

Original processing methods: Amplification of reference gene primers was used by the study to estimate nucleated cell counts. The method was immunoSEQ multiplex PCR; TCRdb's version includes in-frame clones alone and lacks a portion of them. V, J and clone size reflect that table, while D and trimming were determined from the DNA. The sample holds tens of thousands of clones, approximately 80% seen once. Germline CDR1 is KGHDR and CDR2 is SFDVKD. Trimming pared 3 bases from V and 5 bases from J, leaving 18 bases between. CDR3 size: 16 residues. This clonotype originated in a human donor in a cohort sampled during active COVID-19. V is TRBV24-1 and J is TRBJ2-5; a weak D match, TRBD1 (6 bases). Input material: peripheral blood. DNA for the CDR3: TGTGCCACCAGTGATCCAGTACAGGGCGGGCGGGAGACCCAGTACTTC. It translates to CATSDPVQGGRETQYF.